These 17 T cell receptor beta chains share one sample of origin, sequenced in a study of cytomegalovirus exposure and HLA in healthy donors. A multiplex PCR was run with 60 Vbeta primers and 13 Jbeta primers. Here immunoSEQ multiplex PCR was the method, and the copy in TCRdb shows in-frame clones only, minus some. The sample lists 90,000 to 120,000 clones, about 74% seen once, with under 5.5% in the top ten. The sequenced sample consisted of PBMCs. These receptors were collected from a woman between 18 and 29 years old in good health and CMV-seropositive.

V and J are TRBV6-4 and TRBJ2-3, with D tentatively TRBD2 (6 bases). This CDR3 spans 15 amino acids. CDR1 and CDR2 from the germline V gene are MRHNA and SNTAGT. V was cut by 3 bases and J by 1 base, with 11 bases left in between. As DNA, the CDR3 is TGTGCCAGCAGTGAGTCGGCTAGCGGCACAGATACGCAGTATTTT. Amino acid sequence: CASSESASGTDTQYF.

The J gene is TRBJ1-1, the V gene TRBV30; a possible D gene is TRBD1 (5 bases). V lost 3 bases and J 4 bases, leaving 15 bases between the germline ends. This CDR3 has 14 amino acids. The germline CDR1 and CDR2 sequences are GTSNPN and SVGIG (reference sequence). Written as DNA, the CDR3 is TGTGCCTGGAGCCGGGGCGGGGCAGGCACTGAAGCTTTCTTT. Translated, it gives CAWSRGGAGTEAFF.

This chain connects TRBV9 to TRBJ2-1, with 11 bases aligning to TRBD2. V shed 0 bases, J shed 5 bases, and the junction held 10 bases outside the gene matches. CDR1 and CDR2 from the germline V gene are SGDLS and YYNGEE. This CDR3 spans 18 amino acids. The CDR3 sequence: CASSVVGTSGLLNNEQFF. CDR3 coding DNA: TGTGCCAGCAGCGTAGTGGGGACTAGCGGACTACTGAACAATGAGCAGTTCTTC.

CDR3 nucleotide sequence: TGTGCCAGCAGCCAAGGGGGACTAGCGGTTTCCTACGAGCAGTACTTC. It translates to CASSQGGLAVSYEQYF. The chain is built from TRBV4-2 and TRBJ2-7; TRBD2 matches at 11 bases. The CDR3 is 16 amino acids. Germline V gives CDR1 LGHNA, CDR2 YNFKEQ. V gave up 1 base and J gave up 1 base; unmatched junction bases: 3.

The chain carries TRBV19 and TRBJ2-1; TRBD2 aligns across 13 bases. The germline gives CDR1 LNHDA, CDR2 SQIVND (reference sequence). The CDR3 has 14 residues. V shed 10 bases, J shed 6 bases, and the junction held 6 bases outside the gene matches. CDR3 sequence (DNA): TGTGCCACTCGACTAGCGGGAGGCTCCAATGAGCAGTTCTTC. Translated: CATRLAGGSNEQFF.

The CDR3 region is CASSETVGTPDTQYF. The CDR3 coding sequence is TGTGCCAGCAGTGAAACGGTCGGGACTCCAGATACGCAGTATTTT. The J gene is TRBJ2-3, the V gene TRBV6-1; tentative D call: TRBD2 (6 bases). The germline gives CDR1 MNHNS, CDR2 SASEGT. This CDR3 is built from 15 residues. Trimming took 2 bases from V and 4 from J, leaving 13 bases between them.

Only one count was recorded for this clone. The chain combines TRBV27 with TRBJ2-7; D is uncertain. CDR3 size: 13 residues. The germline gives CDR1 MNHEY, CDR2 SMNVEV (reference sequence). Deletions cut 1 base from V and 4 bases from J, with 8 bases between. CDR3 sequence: CASSLFRGYEQYF. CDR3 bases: TGTGCCAGCAGTTTATTTCGCGGTTACGAGCAGTACTTC.

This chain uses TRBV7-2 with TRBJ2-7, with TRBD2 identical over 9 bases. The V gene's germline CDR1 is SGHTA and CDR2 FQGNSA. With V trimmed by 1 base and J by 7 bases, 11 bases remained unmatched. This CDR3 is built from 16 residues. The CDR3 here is CASSLGGLASLGEQYF. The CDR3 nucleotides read TGTGCCAGCAGCTTAGGTGGACTAGCGAGCCTGGGAGAGCAGTACTTC.

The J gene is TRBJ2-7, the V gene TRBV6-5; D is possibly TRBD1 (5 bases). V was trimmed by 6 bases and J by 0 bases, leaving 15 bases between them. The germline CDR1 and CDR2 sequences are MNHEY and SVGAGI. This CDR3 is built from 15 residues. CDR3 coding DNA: TGTGCCAGCAGGGTCGGACAACCCCCCTCCTACGAGCAGTACTTC. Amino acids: CASRVGQPPSYEQYF.

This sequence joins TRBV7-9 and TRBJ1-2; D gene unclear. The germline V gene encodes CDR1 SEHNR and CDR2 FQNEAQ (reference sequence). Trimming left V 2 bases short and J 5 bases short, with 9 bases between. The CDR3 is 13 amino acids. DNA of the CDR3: TGTGCCAGCAGCTTATACCGGGATTATGGCTACACCTTC. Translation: CASSLYRDYGYTF.

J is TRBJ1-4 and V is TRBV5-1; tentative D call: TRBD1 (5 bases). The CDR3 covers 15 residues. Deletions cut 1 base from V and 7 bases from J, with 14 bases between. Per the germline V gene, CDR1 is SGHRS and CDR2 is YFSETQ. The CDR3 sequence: CASSLSSQGGEKLFF. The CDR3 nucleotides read TGCGCCAGCAGCTTGAGTTCCCAGGGTGGTGAAAAACTGTTTTTT.

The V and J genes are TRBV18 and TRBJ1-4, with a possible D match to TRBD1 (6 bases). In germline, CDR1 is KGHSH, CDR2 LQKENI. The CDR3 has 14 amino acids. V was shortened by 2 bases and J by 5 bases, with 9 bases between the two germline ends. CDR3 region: CASSPWTVNEKLFF. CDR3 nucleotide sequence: TGTGCCAGCTCACCATGGACAGTAAATGAAAAACTGTTTTTT.

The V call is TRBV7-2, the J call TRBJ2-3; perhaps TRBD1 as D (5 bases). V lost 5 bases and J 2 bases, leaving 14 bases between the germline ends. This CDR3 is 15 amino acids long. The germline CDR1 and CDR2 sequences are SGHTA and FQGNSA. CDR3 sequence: CASSLLGQITDTQYF. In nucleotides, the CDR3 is TGTGCCAGCAGCCTCCTGGGGCAAATCACAGATACGCAGTATTTT.

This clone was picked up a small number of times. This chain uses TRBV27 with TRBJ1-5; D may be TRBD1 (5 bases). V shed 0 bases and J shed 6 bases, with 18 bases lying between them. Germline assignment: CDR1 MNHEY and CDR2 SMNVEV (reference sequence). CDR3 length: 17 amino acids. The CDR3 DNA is TGTGCCAGCAGTTTATCCGCCGGGGGGGGGTCGGGTCAGCCCCAGCATTTT. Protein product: CASSLSAGGGSGQPQHF.

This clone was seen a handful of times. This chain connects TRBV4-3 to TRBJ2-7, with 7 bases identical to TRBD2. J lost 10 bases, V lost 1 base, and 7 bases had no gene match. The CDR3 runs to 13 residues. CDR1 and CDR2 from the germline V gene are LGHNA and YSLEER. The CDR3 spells CASSQAPGLTQYF. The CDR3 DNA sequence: TGCGCCAGCAGCCAAGCCCCGGGACTAACCCAGTACTTC.

The CDR3 is CASSQEDTTEQYF. The CDR3 bases are TGCGCCAGCAGCCAGGAAGATACTACCGAGCAGTACTTC. The rearrangement links TRBV4-1 to TRBJ2-7; D call uncertain. Trimming shortened V by 3 bases and J by 6 bases, and 12 bases separated the two germline ends. This CDR3 comprises 13 residues. Germline-derived CDR1 and CDR2 are MGHRA and YSYEKL.

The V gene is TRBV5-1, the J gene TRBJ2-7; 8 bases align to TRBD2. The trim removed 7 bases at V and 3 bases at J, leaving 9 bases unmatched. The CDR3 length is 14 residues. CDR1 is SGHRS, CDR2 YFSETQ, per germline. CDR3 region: CASGLLAGGYEQYF. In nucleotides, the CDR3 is TGCGCCAGCGGCCTTCTAGCGGGCGGCTACGAGCAGTACTTC.